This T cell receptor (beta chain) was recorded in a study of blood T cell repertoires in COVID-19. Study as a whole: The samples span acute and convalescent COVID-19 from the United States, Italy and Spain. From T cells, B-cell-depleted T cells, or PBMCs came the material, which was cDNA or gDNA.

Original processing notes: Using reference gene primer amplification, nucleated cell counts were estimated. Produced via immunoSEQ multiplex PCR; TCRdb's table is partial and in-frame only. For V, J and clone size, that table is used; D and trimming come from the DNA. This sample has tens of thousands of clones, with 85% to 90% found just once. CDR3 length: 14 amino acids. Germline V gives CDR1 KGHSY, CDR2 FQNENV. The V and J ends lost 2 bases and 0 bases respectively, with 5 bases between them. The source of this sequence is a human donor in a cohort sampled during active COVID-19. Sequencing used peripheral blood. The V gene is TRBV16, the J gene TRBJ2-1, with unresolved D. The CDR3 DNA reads TGTGCCAGCAGCCAACCTAGCTCCTACAATGAGCAGTTCTTC. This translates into CASSQPSSYNEQFF.